This T cell receptor beta chain was sequenced in a study of technical replicates of blood from several donors. The CDR3 is 17 residues long. V shed 6 bases, J shed 0 bases, and the junction held 13 bases outside the gene matches. Germline-derived CDR1 and CDR2 are PRHDT and FYEKMQ (reference sequence). Clones were sequenced by immunoSEQ multiplex PCR, and TCRdb holds only the in-frame ones, with some missing. The sample has roughly 61,000 clones, roughly 97% seen once. The chain has TRBV13 and TRBJ2-7; 8 bases match TRBD2. The sequence derives from a human donor in good health. Input material: T cells isolated from PBMCs. CDR3 sequence reads: CASSHPADSGDSYEQYF. In DNA, the CDR3 is TGTGCCAGCAGTCATCCAGCAGATAGCGGGGACTCCTACGAGCAGTACTTC.